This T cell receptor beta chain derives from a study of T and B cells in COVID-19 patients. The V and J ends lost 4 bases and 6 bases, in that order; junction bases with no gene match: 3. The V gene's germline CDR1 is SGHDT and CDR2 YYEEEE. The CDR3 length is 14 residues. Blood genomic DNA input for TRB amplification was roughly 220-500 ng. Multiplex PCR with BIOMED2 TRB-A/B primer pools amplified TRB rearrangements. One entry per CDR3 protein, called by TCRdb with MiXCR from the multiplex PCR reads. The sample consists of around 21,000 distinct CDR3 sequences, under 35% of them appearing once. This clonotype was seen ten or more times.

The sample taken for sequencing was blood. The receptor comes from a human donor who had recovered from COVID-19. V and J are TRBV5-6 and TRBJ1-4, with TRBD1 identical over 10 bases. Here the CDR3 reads CASSGTGVYEKLFF. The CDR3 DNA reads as TGTGCCAGCAGCGGGACAGGGGTCTATGAAAAACTGTTTTTT.